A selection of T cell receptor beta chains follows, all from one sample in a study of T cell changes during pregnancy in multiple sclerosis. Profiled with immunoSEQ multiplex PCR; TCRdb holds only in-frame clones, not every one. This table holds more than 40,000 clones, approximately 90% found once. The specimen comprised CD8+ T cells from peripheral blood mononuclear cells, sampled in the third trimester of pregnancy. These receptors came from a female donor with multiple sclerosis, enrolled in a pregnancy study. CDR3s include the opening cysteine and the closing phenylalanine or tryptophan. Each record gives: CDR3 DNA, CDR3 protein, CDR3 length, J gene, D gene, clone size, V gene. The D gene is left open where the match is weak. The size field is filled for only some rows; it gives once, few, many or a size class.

CDR3nt: TGTGCCAGCCGCGTTAGCGGGACAGGGTTCGAGGCAACTAATGAAAAACTGTTTTTT; CDR3aa: CASRVSGTGFEATNEKLFF; len: 19; j_gene: TRBJ1-4; d_gene: TRBD1; abundance: .; v_gene: TRBV5-6
CDR3nt: TGTGCCAGCAGTTACTCGAGTCCGGATACGCAGTATTTT; CDR3aa: CASSYSSPDTQYF; len: 13; j_gene: TRBJ2-3; d_gene: .; abundance: .; v_gene: TRBV6-6
CDR3nt: TGTGCCAGCAGCTTACAGGGGGCTTACAATGAGCAGTTCTTC; CDR3aa: CASSLQGAYNEQFF; len: 14; j_gene: TRBJ2-1; d_gene: TRBD1; abundance: .; v_gene: TRBV7-8
CDR3nt: TGCGCCAGCAGCCAGTATCAGGGGAATCAGCCCCAGCATTTT; CDR3aa: CASSQYQGNQPQHF; len: 14; j_gene: TRBJ1-5; d_gene: .; abundance: .; v_gene: TRBV4-1
CDR3nt: TGTGCCAGCAGCAAAGCGGGTGGGGGGGCAGAAGCTGAAGCTTTCTTT; CDR3aa: CASSKAGGGAEAEAFF; len: 16; j_gene: TRBJ1-1; d_gene: .; abundance: .; v_gene: TRBV21-1
CDR3nt: TGTGCCAGTAGTATCGGAACAGCTTCGGCACAGCCCCAGCATTTT; CDR3aa: CASSIGTASAQPQHF; len: 15; j_gene: TRBJ1-5; d_gene: .; abundance: .; v_gene: TRBV19
CDR3nt: TGTGCCAGCAGTTTAGTGACAGGGGGCACTGAAGCTTTCTTT; CDR3aa: CASSLVTGGTEAFF; len: 14; j_gene: TRBJ1-1; d_gene: TRBD1; abundance: .; v_gene: TRBV28
CDR3nt: TGTGCCAGCAGTGAGATCGGGGGGGGGAATAATGAGCAGTTCTTC; CDR3aa: CASSEIGGGNNEQFF; len: 15; j_gene: TRBJ2-1; d_gene: TRBD2; abundance: .; v_gene: TRBV6-4
CDR3nt: TGTGCCTGGAGCGGACTTAGGACAGGGGGCCTTTTCACAGATACGCAGTATTTT; CDR3aa: CAWSGLRTGGLFTDTQYF; len: 18; j_gene: TRBJ2-3; d_gene: TRBD1; abundance: .; v_gene: TRBV30
CDR3nt: TGTGCCAGCAGCCCCCGTCTTCGAGATGAGCAGTTCTTC; CDR3aa: CASSPRLRDEQFF; len: 13; j_gene: TRBJ2-1; d_gene: .; abundance: .; v_gene: TRBV7-9
CDR3nt: TGTGCCAGCAGCGTGACTAGCGGTGCTGAGGAGCAGTACTTC; CDR3aa: CASSVTSGAEEQYF; len: 14; j_gene: TRBJ2-7; d_gene: TRBD2; abundance: .; v_gene: TRBV9
CDR3nt: TGTGCCAGCAGCGCTCCGGCCGAGGGCGCGCCCTACGAGCAGTACTTC; CDR3aa: CASSAPAEGAPYEQYF; len: 16; j_gene: TRBJ2-7; d_gene: .; abundance: once; v_gene: TRBV9
CDR3nt: TGCGCCAGCAGCCAAGATAGCGGGGAGCCTTCCTACGAGCAGTACTTC; CDR3aa: CASSQDSGEPSYEQYF; len: 16; j_gene: TRBJ2-7; d_gene: TRBD2; abundance: .; v_gene: TRBV4-3
CDR3nt: TGTGCCAGCAGTCCCGGTAGTGGGGAGCTGTTTTTT; CDR3aa: CASSPGSGELFF; len: 12; j_gene: TRBJ2-2; d_gene: .; abundance: .; v_gene: TRBV6-5
CDR3nt: TGTGCCACCAGCAGAGATCTAGCGGGCGGTGAGCAGTTCTTC; CDR3aa: CATSRDLAGGEQFF; len: 14; j_gene: TRBJ2-1; d_gene: TRBD2; abundance: .; v_gene: TRBV15
CDR3nt: TGTGCCAGTACAACGGGGAATGAAAAACTGTTTTTT; CDR3aa: CASTTGNEKLFF; len: 12; j_gene: TRBJ1-4; d_gene: .; abundance: .; v_gene: TRBV19
CDR3nt: TGTGCCAGCAGCGGGACAGAGAACTATGGCTACACCTTC; CDR3aa: CASSGTENYGYTF; len: 13; j_gene: TRBJ1-2; d_gene: TRBD1; abundance: .; v_gene: TRBV6-5
CDR3nt: TGTGCCAGCAGCCTGGACAGGGCCTACGAGCAGTACTTC; CDR3aa: CASSLDRAYEQYF; len: 13; j_gene: TRBJ2-7; d_gene: TRBD1; abundance: .; v_gene: TRBV6-5
CDR3nt: TGCAGTGCTAGCGTGGACACTCAGCAGTTCTTC; CDR3aa: CSASVDTQQFF; len: 11; j_gene: TRBJ2-1; d_gene: .; abundance: .; v_gene: TRBV20-1
CDR3nt: TGTGCCAGCAGTTACTCGATTGCTAGCGGGAGCTACGAGCAGTACTTC; CDR3aa: CASSYSIASGSYEQYF; len: 16; j_gene: TRBJ2-7; d_gene: TRBD2; abundance: .; v_gene: TRBV6-5
CDR3nt: TGTGCCAGCAGTTTTGACAGGGCATCCGGCTACACCTTC; CDR3aa: CASSFDRASGYTF; len: 13; j_gene: TRBJ1-2; d_gene: TRBD1; abundance: .; v_gene: TRBV28